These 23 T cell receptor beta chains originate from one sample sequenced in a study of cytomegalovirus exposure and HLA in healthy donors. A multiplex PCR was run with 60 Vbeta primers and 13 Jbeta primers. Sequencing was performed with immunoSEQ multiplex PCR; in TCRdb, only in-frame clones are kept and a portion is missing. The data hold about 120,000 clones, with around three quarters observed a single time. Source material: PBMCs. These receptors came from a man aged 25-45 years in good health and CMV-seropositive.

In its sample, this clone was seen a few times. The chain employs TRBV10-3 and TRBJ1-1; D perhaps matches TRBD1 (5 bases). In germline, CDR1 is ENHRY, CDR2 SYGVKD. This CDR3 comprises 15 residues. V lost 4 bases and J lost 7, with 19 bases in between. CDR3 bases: TGTGCCATCAGTGCCAAGGGACGGGAGGTAGGTGAAGCTTTCTTT. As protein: CAISAKGREVGEAFF.

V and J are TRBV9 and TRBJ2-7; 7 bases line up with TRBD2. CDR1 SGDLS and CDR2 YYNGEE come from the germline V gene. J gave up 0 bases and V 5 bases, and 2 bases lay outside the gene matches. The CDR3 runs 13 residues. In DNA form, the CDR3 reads TGTGCCAGCAGTAGCGGGCCCTCCTACGAGCAGTACTTC. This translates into CASSSGPSYEQYF.

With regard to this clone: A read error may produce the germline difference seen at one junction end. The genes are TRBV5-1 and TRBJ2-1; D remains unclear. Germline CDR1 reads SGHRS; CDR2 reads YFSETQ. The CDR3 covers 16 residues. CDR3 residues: CTSSLSQESSYNEQFF. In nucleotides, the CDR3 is TGCACCAGCAGCTTGAGCCAGGAAAGCTCCTACAATGAGCAGTTCTTC.

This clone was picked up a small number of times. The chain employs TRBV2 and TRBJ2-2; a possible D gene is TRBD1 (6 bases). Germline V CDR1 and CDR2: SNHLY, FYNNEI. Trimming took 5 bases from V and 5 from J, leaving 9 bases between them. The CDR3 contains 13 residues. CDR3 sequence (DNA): TGTGCCAGCAGTCAACAGGGAACCGGGGAGCTGTTTTTT. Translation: CASSQQGTGELFF.

CDR3 DNA sequence: TGTGCCAGCAGCACCCTAGGGGGGGGAAATGAAAAACTGTTTTTT. Its protein product is CASSTLGGGNEKLFF. This chain uses TRBV7-8 with TRBJ1-4; D might be TRBD1 (6 bases). This CDR3 has 15 residues. V was pared by 5 bases and J by 5 bases, with 15 bases between. CDR1 is SGHVS and CDR2 is FQNEAQ in the germline V gene.

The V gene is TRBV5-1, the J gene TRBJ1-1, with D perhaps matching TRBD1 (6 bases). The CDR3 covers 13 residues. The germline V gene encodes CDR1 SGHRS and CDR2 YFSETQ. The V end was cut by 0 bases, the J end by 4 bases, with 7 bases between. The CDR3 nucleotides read TGCGCCAGCAGCTTGGGAGGGGGCACTGAAGCTTTCTTT. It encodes CASSLGGGTEAFF.

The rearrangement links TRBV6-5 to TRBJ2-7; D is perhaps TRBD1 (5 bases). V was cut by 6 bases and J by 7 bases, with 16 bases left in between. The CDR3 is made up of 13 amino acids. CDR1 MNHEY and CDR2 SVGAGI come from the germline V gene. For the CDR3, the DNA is TGTGCCAGCAGCCTCGCCTCTCACAGGGAGCAGTACTTC. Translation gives CASSLASHREQYF.

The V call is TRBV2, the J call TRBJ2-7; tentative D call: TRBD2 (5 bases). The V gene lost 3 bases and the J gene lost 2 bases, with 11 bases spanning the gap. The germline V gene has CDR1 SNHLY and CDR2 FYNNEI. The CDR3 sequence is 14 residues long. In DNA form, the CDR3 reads TGTGCCAGCAGTGACGGGGTTTGGACCTACGAGCAGTACTTC. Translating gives CASSDGVWTYEQYF. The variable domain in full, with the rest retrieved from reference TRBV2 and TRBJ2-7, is EPEVTQTPSHQVTQMGQEVILRCVPISNHLYFYWYRQILGQKVEFLVSFYNNEISEKSEIFDDQFSVERPDGSNFTLKIRSTKLEDSAMYFCASSDGVWTYEQYFGPGTRLTVT.

In DNA form, the CDR3 reads TGTGCCAGCAGTCCCGTCTGGGGACAGGGTCATTCTTTCTTT. Its protein is CASSPVWGQGHSFF. The chain is built from TRBV6-5 and TRBJ1-1, with 9 bases that match TRBD1. CDR1 is MNHEY and CDR2 is SVGAGI in the germline V gene. With V trimmed by 5 bases and J by 12 bases, 13 bases remained unmatched. The CDR3 length is 14 residues.

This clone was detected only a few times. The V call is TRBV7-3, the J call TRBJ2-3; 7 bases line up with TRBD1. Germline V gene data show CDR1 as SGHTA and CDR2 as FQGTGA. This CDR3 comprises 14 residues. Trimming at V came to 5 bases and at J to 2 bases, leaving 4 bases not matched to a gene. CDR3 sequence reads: CASSQGQSTDTQYF. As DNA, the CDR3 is TGTGCCAGCAGCCAGGGACAGTCCACAGATACGCAGTATTTT.

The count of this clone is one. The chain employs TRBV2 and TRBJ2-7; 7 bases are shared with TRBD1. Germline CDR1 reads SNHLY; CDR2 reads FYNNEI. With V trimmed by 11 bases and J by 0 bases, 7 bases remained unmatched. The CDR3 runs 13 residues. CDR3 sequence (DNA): TGTGCCGTCCTAACAGGGGTCTCCTACGAGCAGTACTTC. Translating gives CAVLTGVSYEQYF.

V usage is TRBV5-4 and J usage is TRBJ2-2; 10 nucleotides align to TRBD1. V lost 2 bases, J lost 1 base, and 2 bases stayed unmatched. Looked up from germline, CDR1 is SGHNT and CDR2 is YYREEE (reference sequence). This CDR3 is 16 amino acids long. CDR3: CASSFGQGENTGELFF. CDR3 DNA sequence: TGTGCCAGCAGCTTCGGACAGGGGGAGAACACCGGGGAGCTGTTTTTT.

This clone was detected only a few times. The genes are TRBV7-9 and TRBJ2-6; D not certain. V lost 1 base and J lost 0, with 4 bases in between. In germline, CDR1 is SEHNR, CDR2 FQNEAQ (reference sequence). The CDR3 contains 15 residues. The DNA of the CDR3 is TGTGCCAGCAGCTTAGTCTCCTCTGGGGCCAACGTCCTGACTTTC. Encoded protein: CASSLVSSGANVLTF. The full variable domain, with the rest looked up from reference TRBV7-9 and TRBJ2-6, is DTGVSQNPRHKITKRGQNVTFRCDPISEHNRLYWYRQTLGQGPEFLTYFQNEAQLEKSRLLSDRFSAERPKGSFSTLEIQRTEQGDSAMYLCASSLVSSGANVLTFGAGSRLTVL.

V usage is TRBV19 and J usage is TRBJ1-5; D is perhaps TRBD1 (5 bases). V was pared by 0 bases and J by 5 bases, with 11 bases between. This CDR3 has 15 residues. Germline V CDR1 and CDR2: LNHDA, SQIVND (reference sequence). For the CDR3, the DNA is TGTGCCAGTAGTATAGATCGCGGGGGGGATCAGCCCCAGCATTTT. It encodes CASSIDRGGDQPQHF.

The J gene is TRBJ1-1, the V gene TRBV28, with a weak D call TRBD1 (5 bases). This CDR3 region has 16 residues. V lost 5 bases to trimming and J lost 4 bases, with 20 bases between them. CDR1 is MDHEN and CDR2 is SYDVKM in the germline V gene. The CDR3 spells CASSEGPEPGGTEAFF. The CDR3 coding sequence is TGTGCCAGCAGTGAGGGGCCAGAGCCCGGGGGCACTGAAGCTTTCTTT.

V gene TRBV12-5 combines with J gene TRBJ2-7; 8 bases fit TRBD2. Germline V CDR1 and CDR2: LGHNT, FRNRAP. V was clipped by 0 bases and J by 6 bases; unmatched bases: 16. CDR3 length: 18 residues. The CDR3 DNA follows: TGTGCTAGTGGTTTGGTACGATCCAGGCGGGGGGCGGCAGGCGAGCAGTACTTC. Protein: CASGLVRSRRGAAGEQYF. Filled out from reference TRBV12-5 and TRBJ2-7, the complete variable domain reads DARVTQTPRHKVTEMGQEVTMRCQPILGHNTVFWYRQTMMQGLELLAYFRNRAPLDDSGMPKDRFSAEMPDATLATLKIQPSEPRDSAVYFCASGLVRSRRGAAGEQYFGPGTRLTVT.

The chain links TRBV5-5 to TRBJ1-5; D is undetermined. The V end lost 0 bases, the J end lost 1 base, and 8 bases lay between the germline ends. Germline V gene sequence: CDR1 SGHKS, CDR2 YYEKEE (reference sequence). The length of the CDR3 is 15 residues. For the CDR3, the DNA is TGTGCCAGCAGCTTGGCCTACGAGAGCAATCAGCCCCAGCATTTT. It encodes CASSLAYESNQPQHF. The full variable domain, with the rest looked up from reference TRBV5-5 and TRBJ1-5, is DAGVTQSPTHLIKTRGQQVTLRCSPISGHKSVSWYQQVLGQGPQFIFQYYEKEERGRGNFPDRFSARQFPNYSSELNVNALLLGDSALYLCASSLAYESNQPQHFGDGTRLSIL.

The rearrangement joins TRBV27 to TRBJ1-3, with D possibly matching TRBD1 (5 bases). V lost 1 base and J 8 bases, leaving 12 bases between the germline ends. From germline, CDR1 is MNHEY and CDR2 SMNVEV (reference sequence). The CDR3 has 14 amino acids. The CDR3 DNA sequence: TGTGCCAGCAGTTTATTTGCAGGGATAGACACCATATATTTT. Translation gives CASSLFAGIDTIYF.

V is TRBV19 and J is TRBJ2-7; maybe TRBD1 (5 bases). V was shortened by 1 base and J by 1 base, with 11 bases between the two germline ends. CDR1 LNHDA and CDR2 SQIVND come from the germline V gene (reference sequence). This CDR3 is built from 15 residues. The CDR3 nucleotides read TGTGCCAGTAGTATAGGATTGGCAGGGTCCTACGAGCAGTACTTC. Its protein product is CASSIGLAGSYEQYF.

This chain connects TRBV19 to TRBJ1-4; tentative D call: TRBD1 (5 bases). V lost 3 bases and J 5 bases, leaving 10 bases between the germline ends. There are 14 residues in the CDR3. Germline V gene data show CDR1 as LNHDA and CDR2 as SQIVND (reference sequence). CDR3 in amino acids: CASSMGQTNEKLFF. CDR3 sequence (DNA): TGTGCCAGTAGTATGGGGCAGACGAATGAAAAACTGTTTTTT.

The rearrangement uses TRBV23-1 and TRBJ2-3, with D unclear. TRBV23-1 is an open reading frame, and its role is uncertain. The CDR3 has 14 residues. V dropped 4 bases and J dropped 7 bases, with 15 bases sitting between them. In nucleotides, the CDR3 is TGCGCCAGCAGTCTCTTCCGGTGGTTTTATACGCAGTATTTT. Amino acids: CASSLFRWFYTQYF.

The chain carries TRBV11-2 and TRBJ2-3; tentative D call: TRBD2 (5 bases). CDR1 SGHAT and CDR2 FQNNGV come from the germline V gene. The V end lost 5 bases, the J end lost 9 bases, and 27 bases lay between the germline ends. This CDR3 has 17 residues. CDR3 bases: TGTGCCAGCAGCCTTCTATTTAGCCGGGTACGAGGGTCGACGCAGTATTTT. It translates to CASSLLFSRVRGSTQYF.

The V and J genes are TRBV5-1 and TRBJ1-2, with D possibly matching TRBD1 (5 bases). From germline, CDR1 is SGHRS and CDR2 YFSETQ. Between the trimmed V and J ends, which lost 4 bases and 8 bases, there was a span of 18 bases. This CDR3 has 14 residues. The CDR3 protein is CASSPGGGIGGYTF. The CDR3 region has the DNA TGCGCCAGCAGCCCCGGCGGGGGGATTGGGGGCTACACCTTC.